These 23 T cell receptor beta chains came from one sample sequenced in a study of T-cell memory formation after mild COVID-19. TCRdb re-derived calls from the 5' RACE reads in MiXCR, one entry per CDR3 protein. This table holds hundreds of thousands of distinct CDR3 sequences, approximately 15% found once. The material sequenced was PBMCs or a T cell subset sorted from them (not recorded which). The receptors were sampled from a man younger than 30 who had mild COVID-19 (a few samples of this study predate the infection). Cell type and time point are not known.

The chain uses TRBV5-1 and TRBJ2-3; D gene ambiguous. V was pared by 4 bases and J by 1 base, with 16 bases between. Per the germline V gene, CDR1 is SGHRS and CDR2 is YFSETQ. The CDR3 is 16 amino acids. The CDR3 is CASSAEVRSGTDTQYF. As DNA, the CDR3 is TGCGCCAGCAGCGCGGAAGTCCGGTCGGGCACAGATACGCAGTATTTT.

V is TRBV7-3 and J is TRBJ2-7, with TRBD1 as a possible D gene (6 bases). The CDR3 consists of 13 residues. Trimming removed 6 bases at V and 7 bases at J, with 16 bases between. Germline V lookup: CDR1 SGHTA, CDR2 FQGTGA. The CDR3 nucleotides read TGTGCCAGCAGTCTTACAGGGTATAGTGAGCAGTACGTC. This sequence encodes CASSLTGYSEQYV.

The sample holds many counts of this clonotype. The rearrangement uses TRBV20-1 and TRBJ2-3; tentative D call: TRBD1 (5 bases). The germline V gene encodes CDR1 DFQATT and CDR2 SNEGSKA (reference sequence). The CDR3 contains 13 residues. Between the trimmed V and J ends, which lost 1 base and 1 base, there was a span of 6 bases. The CDR3 loop is CSARVQGTDTQYF. The CDR3 DNA is TGCAGTGCTAGAGTACAGGGCACAGATACGCAGTATTTT.

The genes are TRBV7-9 and TRBJ1-1; D is unclear. Germline V gene data show CDR1 as SEHNR and CDR2 as FQNEAQ (reference sequence). The CDR3 sequence is 14 residues long. With 4 bases removed from V and 0 bases from J, the gap between germline ends came to 9 bases. CDR3 amino acids: CASSWRHLNTEAFF. CDR3 DNA sequence: TGTGCCAGCAGCTGGCGACACCTGAACACTGAAGCTTTCTTT. Looking up the rest from reference TRBV7-9 and TRBJ1-1 gives the full variable domain: DTGVSQNPRHKITKRGQNVTFRCDPISEHNRLYWYRQTLGQGPEFLTYFQNEAQLEKSRLLSDRFSAERPKGSFSTLEIQRTEQGDSAMYLCASSWRHLNTEAFFGQGTRLTVV.

In its sample, this clonotype was seen many times. The chain uses TRBV12-3 or TRBV12-4 and TRBJ2-7, with 9 bases identical to TRBD1. Trimming cost V 1 base and J 5 bases; bases outside gene matches: 9. The CDR3 spans 16 residues. CDR3 region: CASSLDGTGGNDEQYV. The DNA of the CDR3 is TGTGCCAGCAGTTTAGATGGTACAGGGGGCAACGACGAGCAGTACGTC.

The genes are TRBV20-1 and TRBJ1-2; D may be TRBD1 (5 bases). Germline V gives CDR1 DFQATT, CDR2 SNEGSKA (reference sequence). The V gene lost 1 base and the J gene lost 5 bases, with 14 bases spanning the gap. The CDR3 runs 14 residues. DNA for the CDR3: TGCAGTGCTAGAGGGGGTGACAGAAGATATGGCTACACCTTC. This sequence encodes CSARGGDRRYGYTF.

CDR3 DNA: TGTGCCAGCACCGGGGCCATCATAGGTGGCTACACCTTC. Residues: CASTGAIIGGYTF. The chain has TRBV2 and TRBJ1-2; possibly TRBD1 for D (5 bases). Germline V CDR1 and CDR2: SNHLY, FYNNEI. V gave up 7 bases and J gave up 7 bases, with 16 bases separating them. There are 13 residues in the CDR3. The full variable domain, completed using reference TRBV2 and TRBJ1-2, is EPEVTQTPSHQVTQMGQEVILRCVPISNHLYFYWYRQILGQKVEFLVSFYNNEISEKSEIFDDQFSVERPDGSNFTLKIRSTKLEDSAMYFCASTGAIIGGYTFGSGTRLTVV.

In this sample, this clonotype turned up many times. The chain uses TRBV7-8 and TRBJ2-2; D is ambiguous. This CDR3 is built from 12 residues. V was cut by 6 bases and J by 1 base, with 3 bases left in between. Germline V gene sequence: CDR1 SGHVS, CDR2 FQNEAQ. The CDR3 nucleotides read TGTGCCAGCAGAGGGAACACCGGGGAGCTGTTTTTT. It yields the protein CASRGNTGELFF.

In this sample, this clonotype turned up a few times. V usage is TRBV9 and J usage is TRBJ2-7; TRBD2 aligns across 7 bases. Germline assignment: CDR1 SGDLS and CDR2 YYNGEE. The J segment lost 0 bases and the V segment lost 3 bases, leaving 6 bases of the junction unmatched. The CDR3 loop spans 15 amino acids. The CDR3 reads CASSGGDYLSYEQYF. CDR3 bases: TGTGCCAGCAGCGGGGGGGACTACCTCTCCTACGAGCAGTACTTC.

This clonotype was recorded a few times. The chain recombines TRBV5-1 with TRBJ2-5; 11 bases are shared with TRBD1. Germline CDR1 SGHRS, CDR2 YFSETQ. This CDR3 has 14 amino acids. V lost 3 bases and J lost 6; bases outside the gene matches: 4. CDR3 DNA sequence: TGCGCCAGCAGCTGGACAGGGGGCGAAAAGACCCAGTACTTC. Its protein product is CASSWTGGEKTQYF.

The chain combines TRBV7-3 with TRBJ2-1; D remains unclear. Germline CDR1 reads SGHTA; CDR2 reads FQGTGA. V was cut by 9 bases and J by 7 bases, with 4 bases left in between. This CDR3 is 9 amino acids long. DNA of the CDR3: TGTGCCAGTTCTAATGAGCAGTTCTTC. As protein: CASSNEQFF.

This clonotype was observed a handful of times. The chain links TRBV6-6 to TRBJ1-6, with 7 bases that match TRBD1. Germline CDR1 is MNHNY and CDR2 is SVGAGI (reference sequence). This CDR3 is 15 amino acids long. The junction had 7 bases not matched to a gene; V was cut back by 2 bases and J by 9 bases. As DNA, the CDR3 is TGTGCCAGCAGTTACAGGGGGCAGGGAGGTTCACCCCTCCACTTT. Translation: CASSYRGQGGSPLHF.

This clonotype occurred once. In DNA, the CDR3 is TGTGCCAGCTTCCCCTCGGGGGCCGAGACCCAGTACTTC. Amino acid sequence: CASFPSGAETQYF. The chain has TRBV25-1 and TRBJ2-5, with D tentatively TRBD1 or TRBD2 (6 bases each). Germline CDR1 and CDR2: MGHDK and SYGVNS. V dropped 8 bases and J dropped 5 bases, with 15 bases sitting between them. The CDR3 is made up of 13 amino acids.

This chain links TRBV4-3 with TRBJ2-2; 8 bases line up with TRBD1. The CDR3 has 19 amino acids. V was clipped by 4 bases and J by 2 bases; unmatched bases: 15. CDR1 is LGHNA, CDR2 YSLEER, per germline. The DNA of the CDR3 is TGCGCCAGCAGCCCCCGATTACTTACAGGGGGTGAAAACACCGGGGAGCTGTTTTTT. Its translation: CASSPRLLTGGENTGELFF.

V is TRBV18 and J is TRBJ2-3, with D unresolved. The CDR3 loop spans 15 amino acids. Between the trimmed V and J ends, which lost 0 bases and 5 bases, there was a span of 12 bases. Looked up from germline, CDR1 is KGHSH and CDR2 is LQKENI. The CDR3 region is CASSPPSSGGDTQYF. The CDR3 DNA is TGTGCCAGCTCACCACCTTCCTCGGGCGGAGATACGCAGTATTTT.

This clonotype showed up just a few times. V and J are TRBV6-5 and TRBJ2-5; a possible D gene is TRBD1 (6 bases). The germline V gene has CDR1 MNHEY and CDR2 SVGAGI. V lost 2 bases and J 7 bases, leaving 14 bases between the germline ends. The CDR3 is made up of 14 amino acids. Here the CDR3 DNA reads TGTGCCAGCAGTTACGGTGGGGGCCCAACGACCCAGTACTTC. It translates to CASSYGGGPTTQYF.

This clonotype was detected only a few times. V and J are TRBV5-1 and TRBJ2-7, with D maybe TRBD1 (5 bases). CDR3 size: 13 residues. CDR1 SGHRS and CDR2 YFSETQ come from the germline V gene. V was clipped by 6 bases and J by 1 base, with 11 bases between them. The CDR3 protein is CASNGHTSYEQYF. The DNA for the CDR3 is TGCGCCAGCAATGGACACACGTCCTACGAGCAGTACTTC.

The CDR3 nucleotides are TGTGCCAGCAGCCCCCGACAGGCCCCCTCCTACGAGCAGTACTTC. Translation gives CASSPRQAPSYEQYF. The V gene is TRBV7-9, the J gene TRBJ2-7; D possibly corresponds to TRBD1 (6 bases). Trimming took off 5 bases at V and 0 bases at J, with 14 bases between the two ends. The CDR3 consists of 15 residues. Germline CDR1 reads SEHNR; CDR2 reads FQNEAQ (reference sequence).

The chain links TRBV5-1 to TRBJ2-5, with 9 bases that match TRBD1. Trimming removed 3 bases from V and 3 bases from J; junction bases left unmatched: 6. The germline CDR1 and CDR2 sequences are SGHRS and YFSETQ. The CDR3 extends over 15 amino acids. CDR3 nucleotides: TGCGCCAGCAGCTCGACAGGGGGAGAGGAAGAGACCCAGTACTTC. This translates into CASSSTGGEEETQYF.

The rearrangement links TRBV6-2 or TRBV6-3 to TRBJ2-1; TRBD2 might be the D (5 bases). V dropped 7 bases and J dropped 7 bases, with 23 bases sitting between them. Germline CDR1 reads MNHEY; CDR2 reads SVGEGT. The CDR3 has 16 residues. This CDR3 is CASTKLGSTWGNEQFF. CDR3 sequence (DNA): TGTGCCAGCACCAAACTAGGGAGTACTTGGGGTAATGAGCAGTTCTTC.

The rearrangement links TRBV7-2 to TRBJ2-4, with D possibly called TRBD1 or TRBD2 (5 bases each). With 4 bases removed from V and 2 bases from J, the gap between germline ends came to 24 bases. The CDR3 runs to 19 residues. CDR1 and CDR2 (germline): SGHTA, FQGNSA. The CDR3 sequence: CASSSTTGFRVSSKNIQYF. CDR3 DNA: TGTGCCAGCAGCTCCACGACGGGGTTCAGGGTATCTTCCAAAAACATTCAGTACTTC.

This clonotype has just a few counts. The rearrangement links TRBV7-8 to TRBJ2-2; 7 nucleotides match TRBD1. There are 15 residues in the CDR3. J was trimmed by 7 bases and V by 5 bases; bases with no gene match: 10. Germline CDR1 reads SGHVS; CDR2 reads FQNEAQ. The chain's CDR3 is CASSPKGGAGGELFF. As DNA, the CDR3 is TGTGCCAGCAGCCCAAAAGGGGGCGCGGGCGGGGAGCTGTTTTTT.

This clonotype was found many times. The J gene is TRBJ2-3, the V gene TRBV11-2, with D perhaps matching TRBD1 or TRBD2 (6 bases each). The V end lost 4 bases, the J end lost 2 bases, and 16 bases lay between the germline ends. Germline assignment: CDR1 SGHAT and CDR2 FQNNGV. This CDR3 is 16 amino acids long. The CDR3 loop reads CASSSIGTGATDTQYF. CDR3 DNA sequence: TGTGCCAGCAGCTCAATTGGGACGGGGGCCACAGATACGCAGTATTTT.